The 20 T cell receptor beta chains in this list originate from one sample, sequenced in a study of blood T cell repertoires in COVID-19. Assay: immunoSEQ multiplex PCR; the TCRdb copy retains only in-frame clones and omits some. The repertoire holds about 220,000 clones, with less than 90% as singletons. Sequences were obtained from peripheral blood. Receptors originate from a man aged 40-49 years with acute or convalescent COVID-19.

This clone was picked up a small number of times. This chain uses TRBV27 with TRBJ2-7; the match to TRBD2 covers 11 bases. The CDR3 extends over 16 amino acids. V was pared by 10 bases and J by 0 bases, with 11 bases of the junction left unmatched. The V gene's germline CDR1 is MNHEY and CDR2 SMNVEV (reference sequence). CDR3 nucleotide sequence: TGTGCCAAACCCATTCCGGGACTAGCGGTCTCCTACGAGCAGTACTTC. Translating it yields CAKPIPGLAVSYEQYF.

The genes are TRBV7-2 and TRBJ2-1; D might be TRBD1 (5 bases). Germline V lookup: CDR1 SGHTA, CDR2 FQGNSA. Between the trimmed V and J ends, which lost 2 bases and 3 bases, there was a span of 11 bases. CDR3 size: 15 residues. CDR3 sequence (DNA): TGTGCCAGCAGCTTAAAGGGGTTAAGCTACAATGAGCAGTTCTTC. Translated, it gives CASSLKGLSYNEQFF.

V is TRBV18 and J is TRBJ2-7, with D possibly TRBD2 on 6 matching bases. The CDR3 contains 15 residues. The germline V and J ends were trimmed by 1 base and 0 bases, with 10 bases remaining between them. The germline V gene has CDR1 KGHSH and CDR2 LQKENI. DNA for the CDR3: TGTGCCAGCTCACCACTAGCGGCAAACTCCTACGAGCAGTACTTC. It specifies CASSPLAANSYEQYF.

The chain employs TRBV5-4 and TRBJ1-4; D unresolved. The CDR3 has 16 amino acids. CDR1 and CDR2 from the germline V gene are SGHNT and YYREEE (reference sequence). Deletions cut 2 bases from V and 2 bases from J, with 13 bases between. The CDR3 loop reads CASSFVGVGTNEKLFF. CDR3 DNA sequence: TGTGCCAGCAGCTTCGTCGGGGTTGGGACTAATGAAAAACTGTTTTTT.

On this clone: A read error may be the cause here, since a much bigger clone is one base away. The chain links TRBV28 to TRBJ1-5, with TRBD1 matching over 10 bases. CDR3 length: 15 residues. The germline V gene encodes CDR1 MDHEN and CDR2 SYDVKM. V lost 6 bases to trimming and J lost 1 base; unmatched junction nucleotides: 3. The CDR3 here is CASSRQGASNQPQHF. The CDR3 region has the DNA TGTGCCAGCAGCCGACAGGGGGCGAGCAATCAGCCCCAGCATTTT.

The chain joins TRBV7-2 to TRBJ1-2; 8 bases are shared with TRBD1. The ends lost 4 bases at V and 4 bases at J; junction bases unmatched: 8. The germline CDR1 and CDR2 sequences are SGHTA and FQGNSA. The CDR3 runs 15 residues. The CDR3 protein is CASSWGQVDPYGYTF. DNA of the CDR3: TGTGCCAGCAGCTGGGGACAGGTCGATCCCTATGGCTACACCTTC.

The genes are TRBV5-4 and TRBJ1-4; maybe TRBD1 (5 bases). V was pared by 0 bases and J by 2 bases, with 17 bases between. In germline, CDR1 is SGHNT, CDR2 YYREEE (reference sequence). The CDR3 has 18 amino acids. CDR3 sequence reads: CASSLATTLGATNEKLFF. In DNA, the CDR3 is TGTGCCAGCAGCTTGGCCACAACTCTTGGGGCGACTAATGAAAAACTGTTTTTT. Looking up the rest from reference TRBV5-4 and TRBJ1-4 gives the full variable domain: ETGVTQSPTHLIKTRGQQVTLRCSSQSGHNTVSWYQQALGQGPQFIFQYYREEENGRGNFPPRFSGLQFPNYSSELNVNALELDDSALYLCASSLATTLGATNEKLFFGSGTQLSVL.

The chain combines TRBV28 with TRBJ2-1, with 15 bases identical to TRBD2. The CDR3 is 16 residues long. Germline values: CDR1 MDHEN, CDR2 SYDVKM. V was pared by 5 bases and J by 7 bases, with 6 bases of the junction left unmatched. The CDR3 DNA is TGTGCCAGCAGTCTACAGGGACTAGCGGGAGGTAATGAGCAGTTCTTC. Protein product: CASSLQGLAGGNEQFF. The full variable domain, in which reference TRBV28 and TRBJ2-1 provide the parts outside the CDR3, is DVKVTQSSRYLVKRTGEKVFLECVQDMDHENMFWYRQDPGLGLRLIYFSYDVKMKEKGDIPEGYSVSREKKERFSLILESASTNQTSMYLCASSLQGLAGGNEQFFGPGTRLTVL.

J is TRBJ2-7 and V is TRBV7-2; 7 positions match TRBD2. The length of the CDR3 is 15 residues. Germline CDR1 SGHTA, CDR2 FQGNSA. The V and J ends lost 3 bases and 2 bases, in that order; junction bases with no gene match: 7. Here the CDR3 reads CASSFTGRPTYEQYF. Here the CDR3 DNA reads TGTGCCAGCAGCTTTACCGGGAGGCCCACCTACGAGCAGTACTTC. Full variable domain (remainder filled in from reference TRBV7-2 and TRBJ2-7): GAGVSQSPSNKVTEKGKDVELRCDPISGHTALYWYRQSLGQGLEFLIYFQGNSAPDKSGLPSDRFSAERTGGSVSTLTIQRTQQEDSAVYLCASSFTGRPTYEQYFGPGTRLTVT.

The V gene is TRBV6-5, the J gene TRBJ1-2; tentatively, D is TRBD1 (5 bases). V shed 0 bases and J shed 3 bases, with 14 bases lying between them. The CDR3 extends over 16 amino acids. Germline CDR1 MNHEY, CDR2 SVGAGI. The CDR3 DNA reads TGTGCCAGCAGTTACTCCTCCAGGGAGGAGGACTATGGCTACACCTTC. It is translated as CASSYSSREEDYGYTF.

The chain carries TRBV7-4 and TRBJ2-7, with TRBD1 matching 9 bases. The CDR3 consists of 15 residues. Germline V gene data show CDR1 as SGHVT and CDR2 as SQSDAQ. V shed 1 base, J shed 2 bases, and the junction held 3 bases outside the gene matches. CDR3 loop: CASSLVGQGAYEQYF. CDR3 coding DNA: TGTGCCAGCAGCTTAGTGGGACAGGGAGCCTACGAGCAGTACTTC.

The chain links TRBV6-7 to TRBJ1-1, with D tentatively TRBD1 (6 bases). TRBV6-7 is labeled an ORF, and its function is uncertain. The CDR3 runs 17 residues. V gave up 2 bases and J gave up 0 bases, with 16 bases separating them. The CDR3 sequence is CASSYPTWGRVNTEAFF. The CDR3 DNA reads TGTGCCAGCAGTTACCCGACCTGGGGGCGCGTGAACACTGAAGCTTTCTTT.

CDR3 sequence (DNA): TGCGCCAGCAGCTTGGCCGTCGGCCTGGAGGGCTACACCTTC. Amino acids: CASSLAVGLEGYTF. The J gene is TRBJ1-2, the V gene TRBV5-1; D remains ambiguous. This CDR3 has 14 amino acids. The ends were cut back, 0 bases at V and 8 bases at J, with 14 bases in the middle. The germline gives CDR1 SGHRS, CDR2 YFSETQ. The full variable domain, completed using reference TRBV5-1 and TRBJ1-2, is KAGVTQTPRYLIKTRGQQVTLSCSPISGHRSVSWYQQTPGQGLQFLFEYFSETQRNKGNFPGRFSGRQFSNSRSEMNVSTLELGDSALYLCASSLAVGLEGYTFGSGTRLTVV.

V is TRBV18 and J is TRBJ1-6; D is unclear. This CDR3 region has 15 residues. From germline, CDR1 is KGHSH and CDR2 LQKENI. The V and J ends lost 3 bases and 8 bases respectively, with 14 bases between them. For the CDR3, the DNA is TGTGCCAGCTCACCGAACGACCCAGCGGATTCACCCCTCCACTTT. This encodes CASSPNDPADSPLHF.

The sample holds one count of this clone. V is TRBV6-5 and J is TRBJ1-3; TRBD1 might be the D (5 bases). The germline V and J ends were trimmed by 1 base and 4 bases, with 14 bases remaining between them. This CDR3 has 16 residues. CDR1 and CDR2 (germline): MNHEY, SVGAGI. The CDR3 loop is CASSYWGGNLGNTIYF. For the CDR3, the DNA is TGTGCCAGCAGTTACTGGGGGGGTAATTTGGGAAACACCATATATTTT.

In DNA form, the CDR3 reads TGTGCCAGCAGCTTTGGGCAGTCCTACGAGCAGTACTTC. Amino acid sequence: CASSFGQSYEQYF. The chain carries TRBV7-2 and TRBJ2-7; D is ambiguous. CDR1 and CDR2 (germline): SGHTA, FQGNSA. V was pared by 3 bases and J by 1 base, with 7 bases between. The length of the CDR3 is 13 residues. Based on the CDR3 plus reference TRBV7-2 and TRBJ2-7, the full variable domain is GAGVSQSPSNKVTEKGKDVELRCDPISGHTALYWYRQSLGQGLEFLIYFQGNSAPDKSGLPSDRFSAERTGGSVSTLTIQRTQQEDSAVYLCASSFGQSYEQYFGPGTRLTVT.

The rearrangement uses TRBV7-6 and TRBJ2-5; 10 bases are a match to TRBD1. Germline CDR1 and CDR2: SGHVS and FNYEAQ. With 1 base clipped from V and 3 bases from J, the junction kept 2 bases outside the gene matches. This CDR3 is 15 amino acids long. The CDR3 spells CASSLETGGEETQYF. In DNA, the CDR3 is TGTGCCAGCAGCTTAGAGACAGGGGGCGAAGAGACCCAGTACTTC. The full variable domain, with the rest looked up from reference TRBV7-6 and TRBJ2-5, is GAGVSQSPRYKVTKRGQDVALRCDPISGHVSLYWYRQALGQGPEFLTYFNYEAQQDKSGLPNDRFSAERPEGSISTLTIQRTEQRDSAMYRCASSLETGGEETQYFGPGTRLLVL.

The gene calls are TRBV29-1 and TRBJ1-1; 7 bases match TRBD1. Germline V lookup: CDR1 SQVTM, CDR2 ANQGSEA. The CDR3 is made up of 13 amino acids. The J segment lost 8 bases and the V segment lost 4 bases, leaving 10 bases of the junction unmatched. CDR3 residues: CSVGRTGPSEAFF. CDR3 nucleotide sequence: TGCAGCGTTGGCAGGACAGGACCCTCCGAAGCTTTCTTT. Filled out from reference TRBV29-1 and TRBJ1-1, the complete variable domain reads SAVISQKPSRDICQRGTSLTIQCQVDSQVTMMFWYRQQPGQSLTLIATANQGSEATYESGFVIDKFPISRPNLTFSTLTVSNMSPEDSSIYLCSVGRTGPSEAFFGQGTRLTVV.

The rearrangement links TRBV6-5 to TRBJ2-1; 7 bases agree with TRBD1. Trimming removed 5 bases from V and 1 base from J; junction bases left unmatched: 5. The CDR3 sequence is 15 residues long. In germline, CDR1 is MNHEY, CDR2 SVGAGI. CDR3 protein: CASSPGTESYNEQFF. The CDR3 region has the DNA TGTGCCAGCAGTCCCGGGACAGAATCCTACAATGAGCAGTTCTTC.

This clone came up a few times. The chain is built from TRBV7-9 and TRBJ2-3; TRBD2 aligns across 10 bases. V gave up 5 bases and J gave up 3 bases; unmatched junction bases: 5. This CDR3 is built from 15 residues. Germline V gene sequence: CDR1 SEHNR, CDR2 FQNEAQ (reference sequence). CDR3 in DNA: TGTGCCAGCAGCCCTAATAGCGGGGGGACAGATACGCAGTATTTT. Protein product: CASSPNSGGTDTQYF.